What follows are 19 T cell receptor beta chains derived from one specimen sequenced in a study of cytotoxic CD8 clonotypes in ibrutinib-treated CLL. The table came from immunoSEQ multiplex PCR; TCRdb's copy has only in-frame clones and leaves some out. The repertoire holds 250,000 or so clones, around 70% seen once, with 15% in the top ten. The source material was PBMCs, sampled after 24 months of ibrutinib treatment. All receptors derive from a human donor with chronic lymphocytic leukemia.

This clone was recorded a few times. Other DNA sequences in the same sample also yield this CDR3. This rearrangement joins TRBV20-1 to TRBJ2-7, with D hard to call. Per the germline V gene, CDR1 is DFQATT and CDR2 is SNEGSKA (reference sequence). Trimming took 0 bases from V and 3 from J, leaving 3 bases between them. The CDR3 runs 11 residues. The CDR3 sequence: CSAREDYEQYF. The DNA for the CDR3 is TGCAGTGCTAGAGAGGACTACGAGCAGTACTTC.

This clone was counted a few times. The V and J genes are TRBV30 and TRBJ1-2; 8 bases line up with TRBD1. V dropped 7 bases and J dropped 3; count of bases not matched to a gene: 7. The germline V gene has CDR1 GTSNPN and CDR2 SVGIG (reference sequence). The CDR3 is 13 amino acids. The CDR3 reads CASGQGLDYGYTF. CDR3 DNA: TGTGCCTCTGGACAGGGTTTGGACTATGGCTACACCTTC.

V is TRBV15 and J is TRBJ1-4; 11 bases match TRBD1. Losses at the gene ends were 2 bases for V and 2 bases for J; bases not matched to a gene: 10. The length of the CDR3 is 19 residues. The germline CDR1 and CDR2 sequences are LNHNV and YYDKDF (reference sequence). CDR3 loop: CATSRITPGTGGTNEKLFF. The CDR3 bases are TGTGCCACCAGCAGAATCACTCCCGGGACAGGGGGTACTAATGAAAAACTGTTTTTT.

This sequence joins TRBV5-1 and TRBJ1-2; tentatively, D is TRBD1 (6 bases). The germline CDR1 and CDR2 sequences are SGHRS and YFSETQ. V gave up 4 bases and J gave up 0 bases, with 16 bases separating them. CDR3 length equals 16 residues. CDR3 region: CASSPGGSAANYGYTF. CDR3 sequence (DNA): TGCGCCAGCAGCCCGGGGGGCAGCGCAGCTAACTATGGCTACACCTTC.

The rearrangement uses TRBV5-1 and TRBJ1-1; 12 bases line up with TRBD1. CDR3 length: 16 residues. Per the germline V gene, CDR1 is SGHRS and CDR2 is YFSETQ. Trimming removed 2 bases from V and 2 bases from J; junction bases left unmatched: 4. In nucleotides, the CDR3 is TGCGCCAGCAGCTTTGGGGACAGGGGGCATAACACTGAAGCTTTCTTT. It specifies CASSFGDRGHNTEAFF.

This chain links TRBV7-3 with TRBJ2-1; 14 bases map to TRBD2. The V gene's germline CDR1 is SGHTA and CDR2 FQGTGA. The CDR3 covers 16 residues. The trim removed 2 bases at V and 5 bases at J, leaving 2 bases unmatched. The CDR3 region has the DNA TGTGCCAGCAGCTTAGGGACTAGCGGGAGCGACAATGAGCAGTTCTTC. It is translated as CASSLGTSGSDNEQFF.

This rearrangement joins TRBV7-6 to TRBJ2-5; 8 nucleotides line up with TRBD2. The CDR3 runs to 16 residues. Looked up from germline, CDR1 is SGHVS and CDR2 is FNYEAQ. V was clipped by 2 bases and J by 0 bases; unmatched bases: 5. Here the CDR3 DNA reads TGTGCCAGCAGCTTAAGGACTAGCAGAAACCAAGAGACCCAGTACTTC. Residues: CASSLRTSRNQETQYF.

The V and J genes are TRBV28 and TRBJ2-7; TRBD2 aligns across 8 bases. Germline V lookup: CDR1 MDHEN, CDR2 SYDVKM. The CDR3 has 13 residues. Trimming cost V 7 bases and J 7 bases; bases outside gene matches: 9. CDR3 DNA: TGTGCCAGCATCCTTGGCGGGGGGCGGGAGCAGTACTTC. Translating gives CASILGGGREQYF.

The chain links TRBV4-2 to TRBJ2-7, with 7 positions matching TRBD1. The CDR3 covers 15 residues. The V and J ends lost 5 bases and 6 bases, in that order; junction bases with no gene match: 13. Germline values: CDR1 LGHNA, CDR2 YNFKEQ. CDR3 DNA: TGTGCCAGCAGCTCGCTAGTTACGACAGGGATCGAGCAGTACTTC. It specifies CASSSLVTTGIEQYF.

The rearrangement joins TRBV11-2 to TRBJ2-4; 8 bases line up with TRBD2. Germline V gene data show CDR1 as SGHAT and CDR2 as FQNNGV. Trimming removed 11 bases from V and 9 bases from J; junction bases left unmatched: 12. CDR3 size: 13 residues. As DNA, the CDR3 is TGTGCCGTGGGAGCGGGAGAGGGTGGCATTCAGTACTTC. This sequence encodes CAVGAGEGGIQYF.

The rearrangement links TRBV30 to TRBJ1-1, with D hard to call. Germline V CDR1 and CDR2: GTSNPN, SVGIG (reference sequence). This CDR3 contains 11 residues. The ends were cut back, 3 bases at V and 1 base at J, with 3 bases in the middle. The CDR3 coding sequence is TGTGCCTGGAGGAAGAACACTGAAGCTTTCTTT. Encoded protein: CAWRKNTEAFF.

The chain links TRBV10-3 to TRBJ1-1, with D unresolved. Trimming pared 2 bases from V and 0 bases from J, leaving 13 bases between. The CDR3 runs to 16 residues. Germline V gene data show CDR1 as ENHRY and CDR2 as SYGVKD. Written as DNA, the CDR3 is TGTGCCATCAGTGAGAATGACGGGCCTCTGAACACTGAAGCTTTCTTT. This translates into CAISENDGPLNTEAFF.

This sequence joins TRBV7-9 and TRBJ2-3, with TRBD2 matching 7 bases. The CDR3 covers 12 residues. In germline, CDR1 is SEHNR, CDR2 FQNEAQ (reference sequence). V gave up 10 bases and J gave up 1 base; unmatched junction bases: 2. The CDR3 here is CATLAGTDTQYF. CDR3 DNA: TGTGCCACTCTAGCGGGCACAGATACGCAGTATTTT.

CDR3 in DNA: TGTGCCAGCAGCGAGCTAGCGGGAGGGGGACGCAATGAGCAGTTCTTC. Amino acids: CASSELAGGGRNEQFF. The chain combines TRBV11-2 with TRBJ2-1, with 12 bases that match TRBD2. J lost 6 bases, V lost 5 bases, and 8 bases had no gene match. The CDR3 totals 16 residues. CDR1 SGHAT and CDR2 FQNNGV come from the germline V gene.

The chain couples TRBV27 to TRBJ2-1; unclear D gene. Germline V lookup: CDR1 MNHEY, CDR2 SMNVEV (reference sequence). The CDR3 loop spans 13 amino acids. The V and J ends lost 2 bases and 7 bases respectively, with 9 bases between them. CDR3 residues: CASSLHGVNEQFF. CDR3 DNA sequence: TGTGCCAGCAGTTTACATGGGGTTAATGAGCAGTTCTTC.

The genes are TRBV5-1 and TRBJ2-1, with D possibly TRBD2 on 6 matching bases. CDR3 length: 15 residues. Trimming took 4 bases from V and 0 from J, leaving 11 bases between them. CDR1 and CDR2 (germline): SGHRS, YFSETQ. The CDR3 DNA reads TGCGCCAGCAGCCACGGGAGTGGCTCCTACAATGAGCAGTTCTTC. The encoded protein is CASSHGSGSYNEQFF.

The rearrangement joins TRBV28 to TRBJ2-7; 7 positions agree with TRBD2. Unmatched junction bases numbered 2, after V lost 4 bases and J lost 2 bases. This CDR3 contains 13 residues. CDR1 and CDR2 (germline): MDHEN, SYDVKM. The CDR3 loop reads CASSSREAYEQYF. The DNA for the CDR3 is TGTGCCAGCAGTTCCCGGGAGGCCTACGAGCAGTACTTC.

J is TRBJ1-1 and V is TRBV6-5; tentatively, D is TRBD1 (6 bases). Germline V gene lookup returns CDR1 MNHEY and CDR2 SVGAGI. The germline V and J ends were trimmed by 8 bases and 5 bases, with 21 bases remaining between them. CDR3 length equals 15 residues. CDR3 loop: CASGSPTGGGTEAFF. The CDR3 bases are TGTGCCAGCGGTTCCCCGACGGGGGGCGGGACTGAAGCTTTCTTT.

V is TRBV27 and J is TRBJ2-7, with TRBD2 matching over 9 bases. Germline trimming cut 5 bases from V and 4 bases from J; bases unmatched to any gene: 9. The CDR3 has 15 residues. Looked up from germline, CDR1 is MNHEY and CDR2 is SMNVEV (reference sequence). The CDR3 sequence is CASSTLAGDMYEQYF. Written as DNA, the CDR3 is TGTGCCAGCAGTACCTTAGCGGGAGATATGTACGAGCAGTACTTC.